These T cell receptor beta chains were read from a single sample in a study of T cells after posttransplantation cyclophosphamide. Sequenced by immunoSEQ multiplex PCR; TCRdb stores in-frame clones only, minus some. The sample includes approximately 23,000 clones, less than 98% of them seen just once. The sample comprised naive CD4+ T cells sorted from PBMCs. These receptors were taken from a man aged 45-65 years in good health, CMV-negative, and a related stem cell transplant donor. CDR3s include the opening cysteine and the closing phenylalanine or tryptophan. The D gene is left open where the match is weak. Rows may omit the clone size; those that give it use once, few, many or a size class.

NA	TRBJ2-6	NA	TRBV10-3	CAISERSGTNGANVLTF	TGTGCCATCAGTGAGAGATCAGGGACAAATGGGGCCAACGTCCTGACTTTC
TRBD2	TRBJ2-7	NA	TRBV10-3	CAISRRWRTSGGDSYEQYF	TGTGCCATCAGTCGAAGGTGGAGGACTAGCGGGGGTGATTCCTACGAGCAGTACTTC
NA	TRBJ2-1	NA	TRBV11-2	CASSLRGYGYNEQFF	TGTGCCAGCAGCTTGCGGGGTTATGGCTACAATGAGCAGTTCTTC
NA	TRBJ1-5	NA	TRBV7-6	CASSLESGEGPQHF	TGTGCCAGCAGCTTAGAATCTGGGGAGGGGCCCCAGCATTTT
TRBD1	TRBJ2-3	NA	TRBV5-1	CASSLRTGSTDTQYF	TGCGCCAGCAGCTTAAGGACAGGGTCTACAGATACGCAGTATTTT
NA	TRBJ2-1	NA	TRBV7-3	CASSLAGYYNEQFF	TGTGCCAGCAGCTTAGCAGGTTACTACAATGAGCAGTTCTTC
TRBD1	TRBJ2-7	NA	TRBV6-1	CAIGRDRGYEQYF	TGTGCCATCGGCCGGGACAGGGGTTACGAGCAGTACTTC
TRBD2	TRBJ2-1	NA	TRBV15	CATARGSGRAVTNEQFF	TGTGCCACTGCACGGGGTAGCGGGAGGGCCGTGACCAATGAGCAGTTCTTC
NA	TRBJ1-2	NA	TRBV6-6	CASSYSDSNYGYTF	TGTGCCAGCAGTTACTCGGACAGCAACTATGGCTACACCTTC
TRBD1	TRBJ2-5	NA	TRBV5-1	CASSYLQGAEETQYF	TGCGCCAGCAGCTATTTACAGGGGGCGGAAGAGACCCAGTACTTC
NA	TRBJ2-5	NA	TRBV5-1	CASSSGTSLSETQYF	TGCGCCAGCAGCTCCGGGACATCCCTCTCAGAGACCCAGTACTTC
NA	TRBJ2-6	NA	TRBV18	CASSTPGSGANVLTF	TGTGCCAGCTCCACCCCAGGCTCTGGGGCCAACGTCCTGACTTTC
NA	TRBJ2-1	NA	TRBV5-3	CARSLRDILLNEQFF	TGTGCCAGAAGCTTAAGGGACATACTACTCAATGAGCAGTTCTTC
TRBD1	TRBJ2-1	NA	TRBV14	CASSPGQGRYNEQFF	TGTGCCAGCAGCCCGGGACAGGGAAGATACAATGAGCAGTTCTTC
TRBD1	TRBJ1-1	NA	TRBV29-1	CSVRTGQGGVEAFF	TGCAGCGTTAGGACCGGACAGGGTGGTGTTGAAGCTTTCTTT
TRBD1	TRBJ2-2	NA	TRBV5-1	CASSFYSGGTGELFF	TGCGCCAGCAGCTTTTACTCAGGGGGCACCGGGGAGCTGTTTTTT
TRBD1	TRBJ1-1	NA	TRBV5-1	CASRVQGQGAFF	TGCGCCAGCAGGGTCCAGGGACAGGGAGCTTTCTTT
NA	TRBJ1-1	NA	TRBV7-9	CASSFQGIEAFF	TGTGCCAGCAGCTTTCAGGGCATTGAAGCTTTCTTT
TRBD1	TRBJ1-2	NA	TRBV28	CASRTGGARIYGYTF	TGTGCCAGCAGGACAGGGGGGGCTCGGATATATGGCTACACCTTC
NA	TRBJ1-5	NA	TRBV27	CASSAGWAINQPQHF	TGTGCCAGCAGTGCGGGTTGGGCAATCAATCAGCCCCAGCATTTT
NA	TRBJ1-5	NA	TRBV6-5	CASSQGHQPQHF	TGTGCCAGCAGTCAGGGGCACCAGCCCCAGCATTTT
NA	TRBJ1-1	once	TRBV18	CASSGSGPNTEAFF	TGTGCCAGCTCCGGGAGCGGTCCGAACACTGAAGCTTTCTTT
NA	TRBJ2-5	NA	TRBV10-3	CAISEKKSQLGVTRETQYF	TGTGCCATCAGTGAGAAAAAAAGCCAACTAGGAGTTACGCGGGAGACCCAGTACTTC
NA	TRBJ2-1	NA	TRBV6-4	CASSDWEVAPINEQFF	TGTGCCAGCAGTGACTGGGAGGTCGCCCCGATCAATGAGCAGTTCTTC
TRBD2	TRBJ2-1	NA	TRBV19	CASSLGTSAYNEQFF	TGTGCCAGTAGCCTCGGGACTAGCGCATACAATGAGCAGTTCTTC
TRBD2	TRBJ2-7	NA	TRBV4-1	CASSQDLLAGGRYEQYF	TGCGCCAGCAGCCAAGACCTACTAGCGGGGGGGCGATACGAGCAGTACTTC
TRBD2	TRBJ2-3	NA	TRBV7-9	CASSLKSSGTGDTQYF	TGTGCCAGCAGCTTAAAGAGTAGCGGGACTGGGGATACGCAGTATTTT
NA	TRBJ2-2	NA	TRBV9	CASSVPTSNTGELFF	TGTGCCAGCAGCGTACCGACATCGAACACCGGGGAGCTGTTTTTT
NA	TRBJ2-3	NA	TRBV7-2	CASARGPPTDTQYF	TGTGCCAGCGCCCGTGGGCCCCCCACAGATACGCAGTATTTT
NA	TRBJ2-7	NA	TRBV18	CASSLRTSEQYF	TGTGCCAGCTCACTTCGGACAAGCGAGCAGTACTTC
NA	TRBJ1-6	NA	TRBV6-4	CASSDSVRGNSPLHF	TGTGCCAGCAGTGACTCGGTCAGGGGTAATTCACCCCTCCACTTT
NA	TRBJ2-3	NA	TRBV18	CASSLSGLSTDTQYF	TGTGCCAGCTCACTTTCAGGCCTCAGCACAGATACGCAGTATTTT
TRBD1	TRBJ2-5	once	TRBV4-1	CASSRGTGGETQYF	TGCGCCAGCAGCCGAGGGACAGGGGGAGAGACCCAGTACTTC
NA	TRBJ2-5	NA	TRBV6-1	CASSARNQETQYF	TGTGCCAGCAGCGCTAGGAATCAAGAGACCCAGTACTTC
TRBD1	TRBJ2-2	NA	TRBV5-5	CASSFKPGTGNTGELFF	TGTGCCAGCAGCTTCAAACCCGGGACAGGGAACACCGGGGAGCTGTTTTTT
TRBD1	TRBJ1-5	NA	TRBV7-8	CASSLARDRAQPQHF	TGTGCCAGCAGCTTAGCGCGGGACAGGGCTCAGCCCCAGCATTTT
TRBD1	TRBJ2-1	NA	TRBV2	CAGRTGILSFPGSEQFF	TGTGCCGGCAGGACAGGAATTCTCAGCTTCCCCGGGTCGGAGCAGTTCTTC
NA	TRBJ1-1	NA	TRBV7-9	CASSPDSTEAFF	TGTGCCAGCAGCCCCGACAGCACTGAAGCTTTCTTT
TRBD1	TRBJ1-4	NA	TRBV19	CASRGQALNEKLFF	TGTGCCAGTAGGGGACAGGCCTTAAATGAAAAACTGTTTTTT
NA	TRBJ1-1	NA	TRBV29-1	CSGLRNTEAFF	TGCAGCGGACTAAGGAACACTGAAGCTTTCTTT
NA	TRBJ2-3	once	TRBV20-1	CSAASGDTQYF	TGCAGTGCCGCCTCGGGAGATACGCAGTATTTT
NA	TRBJ1-1	NA	TRBV7-6	CASSLGTSQKNTEAFF	TGTGCCAGCAGCTTAGGAACGTCGCAGAAGAACACTGAAGCTTTCTTT
NA	TRBJ1-1	NA	TRBV2	CASSRVTTGNTEAFF	TGTGCCAGCAGTAGGGTCACGACAGGGAACACTGAAGCTTTCTTT
TRBD2	TRBJ2-7	NA	TRBV19	CASSDPGTSGAYEQYF	TGTGCCAGTAGTGACCCCGGGACTAGCGGGGCCTACGAGCAGTACTTC
NA	TRBJ1-2	NA	TRBV6-6	CASEPGWRDGYTF	TGTGCCAGCGAGCCGGGGTGGAGGGATGGCTACACCTTC
NA	TRBJ2-3	NA	TRBV9	CASSPGGTDTQYF	TGTGCCAGCAGCCCGGGGGGCACAGATACGCAGTATTTT
NA	TRBJ1-6	NA	TRBV11-2	CASSVNNSPLHF	TGTGCCAGCAGCGTAAATAATTCCCCCCTCCACTTT
NA	TRBJ1-2	NA	TRBV7-9	CASRIGGGYTF	TGTGCCAGCAGGATAGGAGGTGGCTACACCTTC
TRBD2	TRBJ2-1	NA	TRBV5-4	CASSLLTSGDNEQFF	TGTGCCAGCAGCTTGTTGACTAGCGGAGACAATGAGCAGTTCTTC
NA	TRBJ1-5	NA	TRBV4-1	CASSPWGYSGQPQHF	TGCGCCAGCAGCCCCTGGGGGTATAGCGGTCAGCCCCAGCATTTT
NA	TRBJ2-7	NA	TRBV21-1	CASSKVRDRGKPSEQYF	TGTGCCAGCAGCAAAGTGCGGGACAGGGGGAAGCCTTCCGAGCAGTACTTC